The subject of this entry is one T cell receptor (beta chain). The antigen remains undetermined. Between the trimmed V and J ends, which lost 1 base and 0 bases, there was a span of 6 bases. This CDR3 region has 14 residues. Looked up from germline, CDR1 is MDHEN and CDR2 is SYDVKM. The authors incorporated unique molecular identifiers into the TCR beta cDNA libraries. Yield was 450,000 to 650,000 cDNA molecules from around 1 to 9.1 million T cells. TCRdb fed the PCR reads into MiXCR, producing one record per CDR3 protein. The sample has 450,000 or so distinct CDR3 sequences; 45% are singletons. This entry is derived from a study of post-analysis software for immune sequencing data. Study-wide background: Patients with relapsing-remitting, secondary progressive and progressive-relapsing multiple sclerosis courses were all represented. Whole-study findings and limits: Under F measure analysis, samples from one preparation batch co-clustered strongly. TRBV5-6, TRBV5-1 and TRBV20-1 were among a few TRBV segments more frequent in patients than controls. The normalized Chao1 diversity of multiple sclerosis patients was significantly lower than that of controls.

The sequenced sample was blood. This rearrangement joins TRBV28 to TRBJ1-2, with D hard to call. This TCR derives from a girl aged 5-17 years with multiple sclerosis. CDR3 bases: TGTGCCAGCAGTTTATATGGGACTAACTATGGCTACACCTTC. Its protein is CASSLYGTNYGYTF.